A selection of T cell receptor beta chains follows, all from one sample in a study of blood T cell repertoires in COVID-19. The protocol was immunoSEQ multiplex PCR, while the TCRdb copy is restricted to in-frame clones and leaves out a portion. The sample yields about 230,000 clones, approximately 83% seen once. The sample consisted of peripheral blood. The receptor set was obtained from a man aged 45-60 years with active or convalescent COVID-19. Each CDR3 is given with its conserved first and last residue. D genes are given only for firm matches. Clone size is shown for a subset of rows, as once, few, many or a class of expanded clone.

j_gene: TRBJ1-6; v_gene: TRBV7-6; d_gene: .; abundance: .; CDR3nt: TGTGCCAGCAGCTTAGTATCAGGGAATAATTCACCCCTCCACTTT; CDR3aa: CASSLVSGNNSPLHF
j_gene: TRBJ2-1; v_gene: TRBV5-1; d_gene: TRBD1; abundance: .; CDR3nt: TGCGCCAGCAGCTTGGGAGCGGACAGGGTGGGCAATGAGCAGTTCTTC; CDR3aa: CASSLGADRVGNEQFF
j_gene: TRBJ1-1; v_gene: TRBV5-4; d_gene: .; abundance: .; CDR3nt: TGTGCCAGCAGCCCGGGACAAGCGAACACTGAAGCTTTCTTT; CDR3aa: CASSPGQANTEAFF
j_gene: TRBJ2-3; v_gene: TRBV5-1; d_gene: TRBD2; abundance: .; CDR3nt: TGCGCCAGCAATCTAGCGGGTGGGGGGCGCACAGATACGCAGTATTTT; CDR3aa: CASNLAGGGRTDTQYF
j_gene: TRBJ1-1; v_gene: TRBV28; d_gene: TRBD1; abundance: .; CDR3nt: TGTGCCACCAGACAGGGGCAGGGGGCTTTCTTT; CDR3aa: CATRQGQGAFF
j_gene: TRBJ1-1; v_gene: TRBV30; d_gene: .; abundance: .; CDR3nt: TGTGCCTGGACCGACAGATCTACAGGTGCCAACACTGAAGCTTTCTTT; CDR3aa: CAWTDRSTGANTEAFF
j_gene: TRBJ2-7; v_gene: TRBV9; d_gene: TRBD2; abundance: .; CDR3nt: TGTGCCAGCAGCGTTAGCGGGGGGCGCTCCTACGAGCAGTACTTC; CDR3aa: CASSVSGGRSYEQYF
j_gene: TRBJ1-1; v_gene: TRBV7-9; d_gene: .; abundance: .; CDR3nt: TGTGCCAGCAGCTTTAGTTGGGGGCGGGCTGAAGCTTTCTTT; CDR3aa: CASSFSWGRAEAFF
j_gene: TRBJ2-7; v_gene: TRBV5-1; d_gene: TRBD1; abundance: .; CDR3nt: TGCGCCAGCAGCCCCAGTCCGACAGGGGACGAGCAGTACTTC; CDR3aa: CASSPSPTGDEQYF
j_gene: TRBJ1-5; v_gene: TRBV4-2; d_gene: TRBD1; abundance: .; CDR3nt: TGTGCCAGCAGCCAGGGAACAGGGGGAGAGCAGCCCCAGCATTTT; CDR3aa: CASSQGTGGEQPQHF
j_gene: TRBJ2-7; v_gene: TRBV7-2; d_gene: TRBD2; abundance: .; CDR3nt: TGTGCCAGCAGTTTCGGGGGGACGGGAGCCTACGAGCAGTACTTC; CDR3aa: CASSFGGTGAYEQYF
j_gene: TRBJ2-7; v_gene: TRBV18; d_gene: .; abundance: .; CDR3nt: TGTGCCAGCTTCCATAACCGGGAGCACGAGCAGTACTTC; CDR3aa: CASFHNREHEQYF
j_gene: TRBJ2-7; v_gene: TRBV28; d_gene: .; abundance: .; CDR3nt: TGTGCCAGCAGTCTCTCCTCTCGGGGTGGGAACGAGCAGTACTTC; CDR3aa: CASSLSSRGGNEQYF
j_gene: TRBJ1-6; v_gene: TRBV6-1; d_gene: TRBD1; abundance: .; CDR3nt: TGTGCCAGCAGTGACGTTCCAGGGGGTGGTTCACCCCTCCACTTT; CDR3aa: CASSDVPGGGSPLHF
j_gene: TRBJ2-3; v_gene: TRBV5-5; d_gene: .; abundance: .; CDR3nt: TGTGCCAGCAGCTTGGTACCAGGGCCAGATACGCAGTATTTT; CDR3aa: CASSLVPGPDTQYF
j_gene: TRBJ2-7; v_gene: TRBV12-3/TRBV12-4; d_gene: TRBD1; abundance: .; CDR3nt: TGTGCCAGCAGCCCGGGACAGGGACTCGAGCAGTACTTC; CDR3aa: CASSPGQGLEQYF
j_gene: TRBJ1-2; v_gene: TRBV7-7; d_gene: .; abundance: .; CDR3nt: TGTGCCAGCAGCTTAGCGAGGGTTAACTATGGCTACACCTTC; CDR3aa: CASSLARVNYGYTF
j_gene: TRBJ2-6; v_gene: TRBV15; d_gene: .; abundance: once; CDR3nt: TGTGCCACCAGCAGAGATTATGGGTCGGGGTCTGGGAGCTCTGGGGCCAACGTCCTGACTTTC; CDR3aa: CATSRDYGSGSGSSGANVLTF
j_gene: TRBJ2-5; v_gene: TRBV2; d_gene: TRBD1; abundance: .; CDR3nt: TGTGCCAGCAGTGAAGGACAGGGGGAGAGTGGAAAAGAGACCCAGTACTTC; CDR3aa: CASSEGQGESGKETQYF
j_gene: TRBJ1-4; v_gene: TRBV5-6; d_gene: .; abundance: once; CDR3nt: TGTGCCAGCAGCTTGGCGGGAGGGGCTAATGAAAAACTGTTTTTT; CDR3aa: CASSLAGGANEKLFF
j_gene: TRBJ1-2; v_gene: TRBV12-3/TRBV12-4; d_gene: .; abundance: .; CDR3nt: TGTGCCAGCAGCAAACAGGGATACGGCTACACCTTC; CDR3aa: CASSKQGYGYTF
j_gene: TRBJ2-5; v_gene: TRBV5-6; d_gene: TRBD1; abundance: once; CDR3nt: TGTGCCAGCAGCTTGGCAGGACAGGGAAGGGAGACCCAGTACTTC; CDR3aa: CASSLAGQGRETQYF
j_gene: TRBJ1-2; v_gene: TRBV9; d_gene: .; abundance: .; CDR3nt: TGTGCCAGCAGCGTAGCTGGAGGGGCGTATGGCTACACCTTC; CDR3aa: CASSVAGGAYGYTF
j_gene: TRBJ1-4; v_gene: TRBV30; d_gene: .; abundance: .; CDR3nt: TGTGCCTGGAGTGTATATAGCACAACTAATGAAAAACTGTTTTTT; CDR3aa: CAWSVYSTTNEKLFF
j_gene: TRBJ2-5; v_gene: TRBV7-8; d_gene: .; abundance: .; CDR3nt: TGTGCCTGTGGGCTTTGGGAGCGAGAGACCCAGTACTTC; CDR3aa: CACGLWERETQYF
j_gene: TRBJ2-7; v_gene: TRBV11-2; d_gene: TRBD2; abundance: .; CDR3nt: TGTGCCAGCAGCTTAGAAGGGACTACCTCCTACGAGCAGTACTTC; CDR3aa: CASSLEGTTSYEQYF
j_gene: TRBJ2-3; v_gene: TRBV10-2; d_gene: .; abundance: .; CDR3nt: TGCGCCAGCAGTGAGTCGAGGGGGGGCAGGACAGATACGCAGTATTTT; CDR3aa: CASSESRGGRTDTQYF
j_gene: TRBJ2-1; v_gene: TRBV6-1; d_gene: .; abundance: .; CDR3nt: TGTGCCAGCAGTGAGCGGTACAATGAGCAGTTCTTC; CDR3aa: CASSERYNEQFF
j_gene: TRBJ1-2; v_gene: TRBV10-3; d_gene: TRBD1; abundance: few; CDR3nt: TGTGCCATCAGTGAGGACAGGGCCGCTGGCTACACCTTC; CDR3aa: CAISEDRAAGYTF
j_gene: TRBJ1-5; v_gene: TRBV28; d_gene: .; abundance: .; CDR3nt: TGTGCCAGCAGTTTGGGGCAATACAATCAGCCCCAGCATTTT; CDR3aa: CASSLGQYNQPQHF
j_gene: TRBJ2-5; v_gene: TRBV2; d_gene: TRBD2; abundance: few; CDR3nt: TGTGCCAGCACCCGGACTAGCGGGAACCTGGGGACCCAGTACTTC; CDR3aa: CASTRTSGNLGTQYF
j_gene: TRBJ1-5; v_gene: TRBV6-5; d_gene: .; abundance: .; CDR3nt: TGTGCCAGCAGTTCTTACATCTATCAGCCCCAGCATTTT; CDR3aa: CASSSYIYQPQHF
j_gene: TRBJ1-6; v_gene: TRBV5-1; d_gene: .; abundance: once; CDR3nt: TGCGCCAGCAGCCCGGGATCCGGGAATTCACCCCTCCACTTT; CDR3aa: CASSPGSGNSPLHF
j_gene: TRBJ2-2; v_gene: TRBV27; d_gene: TRBD1; abundance: .; CDR3nt: TGTGCCAGCAGTGGACAGGGGGCCGGGGAGCTGTTTTTT; CDR3aa: CASSGQGAGELFF
j_gene: TRBJ2-5; v_gene: TRBV6-5; d_gene: .; abundance: .; CDR3nt: TGTGCCAGCAAGCCGGGGGGCCGAGAGACCCAGTACTTC; CDR3aa: CASKPGGRETQYF
j_gene: TRBJ1-3; v_gene: TRBV28; d_gene: .; abundance: .; CDR3nt: TGTGCCAGCAGTCCCCAGGGGCTAGAAAACACCATATATTTT; CDR3aa: CASSPQGLENTIYF
j_gene: TRBJ1-6; v_gene: TRBV6-5; d_gene: TRBD1; abundance: .; CDR3nt: TGTGCCAGCAGCCGACAGGGTCGCGGTAATTCACCCCTCCACTTT; CDR3aa: CASSRQGRGNSPLHF
j_gene: TRBJ2-1; v_gene: TRBV20-1; d_gene: TRBD2; abundance: .; CDR3nt: TGCAGTGCTAGTGCACTAGCGGGGGCCCTCAATGAGCAGTTCTTC; CDR3aa: CSASALAGALNEQFF
j_gene: TRBJ1-1; v_gene: TRBV7-9; d_gene: .; abundance: .; CDR3nt: TGTGCCAGCAGACCTCTGGGGGGGAACACTGAAGCTTTCTTT; CDR3aa: CASRPLGGNTEAFF
j_gene: TRBJ1-1; v_gene: TRBV7-6; d_gene: .; abundance: few; CDR3nt: TGTGCCAGCAGCTTAGCGGAGCGAGCTGAAGCTTTCTTT; CDR3aa: CASSLAERAEAFF
j_gene: TRBJ2-1; v_gene: TRBV7-9; d_gene: TRBD2; abundance: .; CDR3nt: TGTGCCAGCAGCTCCGGGACTAGCGCCTACAATGAGCAGTTCTTC; CDR3aa: CASSSGTSAYNEQFF
j_gene: TRBJ1-1; v_gene: TRBV7-2; d_gene: .; abundance: .; CDR3nt: TGTGCCAGCAGGTTAGGTGGGCGGGGATTGAACACTGAAGCTTTCTTT; CDR3aa: CASRLGGRGLNTEAFF